This T cell receptor beta chain was retrieved from a study of control samples from healthy donors and cancer patients. The table came from immunoSEQ multiplex PCR; TCRdb's copy has only in-frame clones and leaves some out. This table has about 140,000 clones, 92% appearing once. This clone was observed a few times. Input material: blood. The clonotype originates from a man aged 25 to 45 in good health.

This CDR3 reads CASRKTSGSGYEQFF. CDR3 bases: TGTGCCAGCAGGAAGACTAGCGGGAGTGGTTATGAGCAGTTCTTC. The chain employs TRBV27 and TRBJ2-1; 12 nucleotides line up with TRBD2. From germline, CDR1 is MNHEY and CDR2 SMNVEV (reference sequence). This CDR3 has 15 residues. The J segment lost 8 bases and the V segment lost 6 bases, leaving 8 bases of the junction unmatched.